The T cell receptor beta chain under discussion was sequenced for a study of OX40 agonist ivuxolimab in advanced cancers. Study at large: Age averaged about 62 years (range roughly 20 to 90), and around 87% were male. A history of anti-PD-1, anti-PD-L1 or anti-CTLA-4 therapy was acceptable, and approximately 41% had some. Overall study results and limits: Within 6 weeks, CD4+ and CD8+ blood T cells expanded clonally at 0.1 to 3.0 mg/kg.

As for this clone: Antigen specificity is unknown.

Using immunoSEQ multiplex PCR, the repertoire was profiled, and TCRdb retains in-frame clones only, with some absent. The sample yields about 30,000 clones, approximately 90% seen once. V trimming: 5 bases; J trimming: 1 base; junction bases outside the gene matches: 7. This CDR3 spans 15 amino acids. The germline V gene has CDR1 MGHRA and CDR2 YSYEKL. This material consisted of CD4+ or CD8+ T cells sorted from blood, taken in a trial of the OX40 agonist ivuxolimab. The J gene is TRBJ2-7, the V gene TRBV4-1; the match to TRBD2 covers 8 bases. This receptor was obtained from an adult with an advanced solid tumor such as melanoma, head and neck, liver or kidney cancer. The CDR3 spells CASSNLAGESYEQYF. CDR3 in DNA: TGCGCCAGCAGCAACCTAGCGGGTGAGTCCTACGAGCAGTACTTC.